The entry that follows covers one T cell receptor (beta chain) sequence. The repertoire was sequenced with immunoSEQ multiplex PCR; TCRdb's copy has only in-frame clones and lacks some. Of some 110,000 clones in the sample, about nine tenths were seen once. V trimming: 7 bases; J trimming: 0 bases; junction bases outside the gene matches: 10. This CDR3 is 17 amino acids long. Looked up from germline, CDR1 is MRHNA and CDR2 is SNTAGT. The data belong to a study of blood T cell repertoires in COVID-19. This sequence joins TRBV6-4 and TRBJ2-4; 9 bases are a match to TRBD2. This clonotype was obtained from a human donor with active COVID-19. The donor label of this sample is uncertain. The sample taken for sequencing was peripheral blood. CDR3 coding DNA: TGTGCCAGCATTCTAGCGGGGCCACATCTAGCCAAAAACATTCAGTACTTC. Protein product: CASILAGPHLAKNIQYF.